This T cell receptor beta chain was obtained from a study of blood T cell repertoires in COVID-19. Study overall: Acute-phase and convalescent COVID-19 samples originated in the United States, Italy and Spain.

Methods used by the authors: Reference gene primer amplification yielded estimated nucleated cell counts. Generated by immunoSEQ multiplex PCR, the TCRdb table keeps only in-frame clones and is missing some. V and J calls and clone size come straight from that table; D and trimming were deduced from the DNA. The sample holds roughly 140,000 clones, 75% to 90% seen once. The CDR3 consists of 14 residues. Per the germline V gene, CDR1 is SQVTM and CDR2 is ANQGSEA. V shed 4 bases and J shed 5 bases, with 12 bases lying between them. The sample comprised peripheral blood. The rearrangement links TRBV29-1 to TRBJ2-6, with D maybe TRBD1 (5 bases). The TCR comes from a woman aged 60-70 years with active COVID-19. The DNA of the CDR3 is TGCAGCGTTGTTGAAGGGGCGAGGGCCAACGTCCTGACTTTC. Encoded protein: CSVVEGARANVLTF.